What follows are 23 T cell receptor beta chains derived from one specimen sequenced in a study of molecular identifiers for immune sequencing clone quantification. Each CDR3 protein is one row after TCRdb ran MiXCR on the PCR reads. The table shows approximately 670,000 distinct CDR3 sequences, with roughly 21% occurring only once. The sample consisted of naive CD8+ T cells from blood, with Jurkat cell RNA spiked in. Subset noted: FACS-sorted CD8+CD4-CCR7+CD45RA+ naive T cells. Receptors were obtained from a human donor in good health. Some libraries in this study had Jurkat cell RNA spiked in.

This clonotype was detected a few times. The rearrangement joins TRBV4-3 to TRBJ1-1; possible D gene TRBD1, 5 bases. The germline V and J ends were trimmed by 4 bases and 5 bases, with 14 bases remaining between them. This CDR3 spans 14 amino acids. CDR1 LGHNA and CDR2 YSLEER come from the germline V gene. The CDR3 sequence: CASSPIGGGTEAFF. The CDR3 DNA reads TGCGCCAGCAGCCCCATCGGGGGAGGGACTGAAGCTTTCTTT.

Many counts were recorded for this clonotype. The chain recombines TRBV20-1 with TRBJ2-2; 7 nucleotides agree with TRBD1. The CDR3 is 16 residues long. The germline CDR1 and CDR2 sequences are DFQATT and SNEGSKA (reference sequence). The V gene end was trimmed by 6 bases and the J gene end by 2 bases; junction bases not matched to a gene: 12. The CDR3: CSAQSLDRVNTGELFF. The CDR3 nucleotides are TGCAGTGCCCAATCTCTCGACAGGGTTAACACCGGGGAGCTGTTTTTT.

The table lists this clonotype with many counts. The rearrangement links TRBV19 to TRBJ2-7, with a possible D match to TRBD2 (5 bases). V was pared by 4 bases and J by 6 bases, with 19 bases between. Looked up from germline, CDR1 is LNHDA and CDR2 is SQIVND (reference sequence). This CDR3 comprises 15 residues. CDR3 bases: TGTGCCAGTAGTAAGACCCCGGGCGGGTTCGGCGAGCAGTACTTC. Protein sequence: CASSKTPGGFGEQYF. The full variable domain, rest sourced from reference TRBV19 and TRBJ2-7, is DGGITQSPKYLFRKEGQNVTLSCEQNLNHDAMYWYRQDPGQGLRLIYYSQIVNDFQKGDIAEGYSVSREKKESFPLTVTSAQKNPTAFYLCASSKTPGGFGEQYFGPGTRLTVT.

This clonotype was detected many times. V gene TRBV20-1 combines with J gene TRBJ1-3; tentative D call: TRBD1 (5 bases). Trimming cost V 6 bases and J 0 bases, with 12 bases left between them. The germline CDR1 and CDR2 sequences are DFQATT and SNEGSKA (reference sequence). This CDR3 spans 14 amino acids. This CDR3 reads CSAWNRNSGNTIYF. The CDR3, as DNA: TGCAGTGCATGGAACAGGAACTCTGGAAACACCATATATTTT.

This clonotype was detected ten times or more. The chain is built from TRBV2 and TRBJ2-5, with D perhaps being TRBD1 or TRBD2 (5 bases each). V gave up 3 bases and J gave up 1 base, with 12 bases separating them. This CDR3 contains 15 residues. CDR1 SNHLY and CDR2 FYNNEI come from the germline V gene. The CDR3, as DNA: TGTGCCAGCAGTGAGGGTCGGGGACCCCAAGAGACCCAGTACTTC. This sequence encodes CASSEGRGPQETQYF.

There are many counts of this clonotype. The rearrangement joins TRBV20-1 to TRBJ1-6, with D tentatively TRBD1 (5 bases). Germline-derived CDR1 and CDR2 are DFQATT and SNEGSKA (reference sequence). The CDR3 is 13 residues long. With 6 bases removed from V and 4 bases from J, the gap between germline ends came to 10 bases. The CDR3 coding sequence is TGCAGTGCCGTGGGGCTGTATAATTCACCCCTCCACTTT. Amino acid sequence: CSAVGLYNSPLHF.

About this clonotype: This may stem from a read error, because a much larger clone lies one nucleotide away. J is TRBJ2-6 and V is TRBV18; 10 bases match TRBD2. There are 19 residues in the CDR3. Germline lookup yields CDR1 KGHSH and CDR2 LQKENI. The CDR3 nucleotides are TGTGCCAGCTCACCAGGGGCTAGCGGGAGTAGCTCTGGGGCCAGCGTCCTGACTTTC. Its translation is CASSPGASGSSSGASVLTF.

This clonotype was recorded at least ten times. The gene calls are TRBV27 and TRBJ1-1; D may be TRBD1 (6 bases). CDR1 and CDR2 (germline): MNHEY, SMNVEV (reference sequence). The CDR3 extends over 13 amino acids. V was shortened by 3 bases and J by 6 bases, with 11 bases between the two germline ends. DNA of the CDR3: TGTGCCAGCAGTTTGCGGGGGGCCCCTGAAGCTTTCTTT. It specifies CASSLRGAPEAFF.

There are a few counts of this clonotype. The gene calls are TRBV6-5 and TRBJ2-2; D call uncertain. V lost 4 bases, J lost 7 bases, and 13 bases lay in between. Looked up from germline, CDR1 is MNHEY and CDR2 is SVGAGI. The CDR3 is 14 amino acids. CDR3 nucleotides: TGTGCCAGCAGTTCAAACATCCTAGACGGGGAGCTGTTTTTT. This sequence encodes CASSSNILDGELFF.

The chain combines TRBV12-3 or TRBV12-4 with TRBJ2-7; 7 positions agree with TRBD1. This CDR3 region has 15 residues. The trim removed 5 bases at V and 4 bases at J, leaving 11 bases unmatched. In DNA form, the CDR3 reads TGTGCCAGCAGTCAAATCACAGGGGTTCGATACGAGCAGTACTTC. This sequence encodes CASSQITGVRYEQYF.

Ten or more counts support this clonotype. The chain links TRBV27 to TRBJ2-3; D assignment may be TRBD1 or TRBD2 (5 bases each). Per germline, CDR1 MNHEY and CDR2 SMNVEV (reference sequence). Deletions cut 8 bases from V and 2 bases from J, with 17 bases between. This CDR3 spans 15 amino acids. The CDR3 loop is CASRLSRGFTDTQYF. CDR3 coding DNA: TGTGCCAGCCGCCTTTCTCGGGGCTTCACAGATACGCAGTATTTT.

With respect to this clonotype: One base away lies a much larger clone, so this may be a sequencing read error. The DNA of the CDR3 is TGCGCCAGCAGCCAAGAAGAGGACACCGGGGAGCTGTTTTTT. Translating gives CASSQEEDTGELFF. This rearrangement joins TRBV4-3 to TRBJ2-2; D is unresolved. Looked up from germline, CDR1 is LGHNA and CDR2 is YSLEER. Trimming removed 0 bases at V and 3 bases at J, with 5 bases between. The CDR3 has 14 residues.

This clonotype has only a few counts. Here the CDR3 reads CASSPTTGGAGNTIYF. The CDR3 nucleotides read TGTGCCAGCAGCCCCACTACCGGTGGGGCTGGAAACACCATATATTTT. The chain is built from TRBV7-9 and TRBJ1-3; D gene ambiguous. Trimming took off 5 bases at V and 2 bases at J, with 16 bases between the two ends. The CDR3 contains 16 residues. The V gene's germline CDR1 is SEHNR and CDR2 FQNEAQ (reference sequence).

This clonotype was seen repeatedly, ten times or more. The V gene is TRBV5-1, the J gene TRBJ1-1; D remains ambiguous. Trimming removed 3 bases from V and 5 bases from J, with 11 bases in between. This CDR3 is built from 13 residues. Germline V gives CDR1 SGHRS, CDR2 YFSETQ. CDR3 sequence reads: CASSSIYGTEAFF. DNA for the CDR3: TGCGCCAGCAGCTCCATATATGGGACTGAAGCTTTCTTT.

As concerns this clonotype: Being one base from a much bigger clone, this may be a read error. The chain recombines TRBV6-2 or TRBV6-3 with TRBJ2-2; D remains unclear. CDR3 length equals 12 residues. Germline CDR1 MNHEY, CDR2 SVGEGT. With 10 bases removed from V and 1 base from J, the gap between germline ends came to 7 bases. CDR3 in DNA: TGTGCCACACGGTGGAACACCGGGGAGCTGTTTTTT. Translating gives CATRWNTGELFF.

V is TRBV20-1 and J is TRBJ2-1; 10 bases map to TRBD2. The germline V gene has CDR1 DFQATT and CDR2 SNEGSKA (reference sequence). This CDR3 contains 15 residues. Germline trimming cut 4 bases from V and 8 bases from J; bases unmatched to any gene: 11. The CDR3 loop reads CSAKTGTSARYEQFF. The CDR3 bases are TGCAGTGCTAAAACCGGGACTAGCGCCCGTTATGAGCAGTTCTTC.

The chain employs TRBV21-1 and TRBJ1-6; the table gives TRBD1 as D, unverified against the DNA. TRBV21-1 is marked as a pseudogene. The CDR3 is made up of 15 amino acids. CDR3: CASSKKGQVNSPHHF. The CDR3 DNA sequence: TGTGCCAGCAGCAAAAAGGGACAGGTTAATTCACCCCACCACTTT.

This clonotype showed up many times. The chain links TRBV7-6 to TRBJ2-7; TRBD2 matches 7 bases. The CDR3 runs to 14 residues. Germline CDR1 SGHVS, CDR2 FNYEAQ. J was trimmed by 3 bases and V by 5 bases; bases with no gene match: 7. The CDR3 protein is CASSLVGGGYEQYF. CDR3 DNA: TGTGCCAGCAGCCTAGTTGGCGGGGGCTACGAGCAGTACTTC.

Remarks on this clonotype: A much larger clone sits a single nucleotide away, making a read error possible. The J gene is TRBJ1-1, the V gene TRBV28; D not resolved. From germline, CDR1 is MDHEN and CDR2 SYDVKM. The CDR3 length is 11 residues. V was cut by 5 bases and J by 6 bases, with 7 bases left in between. The CDR3 DNA is TGTGCCAGCAGTATCAAAGCTGAAGCTTTCTTT. It translates to CASSIKAEAFF.

This clonotype occurred many times. V and J are TRBV6-5 and TRBJ2-2, with 9 bases lining up with TRBD1. The germline V gene encodes CDR1 MNHEY and CDR2 SVGAGI. Trimming at V came to 6 bases and at J to 5 bases, leaving 7 bases not matched to a gene. CDR3 size: 15 residues. The CDR3 coding sequence is TGTGCCAGCAGCTCGGACAGGGGTGAGACCGGGGAGCTGTTTTTT. Translating it yields CASSSDRGETGELFF.

This clonotype has ten or more counts. The rearrangement joins TRBV12-3 or TRBV12-4 to TRBJ2-1; D is undetermined. The CDR3 totals 11 residues. With 6 bases removed from V and 10 bases from J, the gap between germline ends came to 10 bases. The CDR3 sequence: CASSLAEEQFF. The CDR3 DNA reads as TGTGCCAGCAGCCTCGCTGAGGAGCAGTTCTTC.

Worth noting for this clonotype: Possible read error: a much larger clone is one base away. The rearrangement joins TRBV2 to TRBJ2-7; 9 nucleotides line up with TRBD1. The V gene's germline CDR1 is SNHLY and CDR2 FYNNEI. Trimming removed 11 bases from V and 6 bases from J; junction bases left unmatched: 5. The CDR3 covers 11 residues. In nucleotides, the CDR3 is TGTGCCGGGACAGGGTGGGGCGAGCAGTACTTC. Its protein is CAGTGWGEQYF.

This clonotype was seen many times. V usage is TRBV7-3 and J usage is TRBJ1-4; 7 bases agree with TRBD1. V shed 4 bases and J 0 bases; nucleotides not matched to a gene: 8. The CDR3 is 17 amino acids. Germline V gene sequence: CDR1 SGHTA, CDR2 FQGTGA. DNA for the CDR3: TGTGCCAGCAGCTCAAATCCGGGACAGTCAACTAATGAAAAACTGTTTTTT. Protein: CASSSNPGQSTNEKLFF.